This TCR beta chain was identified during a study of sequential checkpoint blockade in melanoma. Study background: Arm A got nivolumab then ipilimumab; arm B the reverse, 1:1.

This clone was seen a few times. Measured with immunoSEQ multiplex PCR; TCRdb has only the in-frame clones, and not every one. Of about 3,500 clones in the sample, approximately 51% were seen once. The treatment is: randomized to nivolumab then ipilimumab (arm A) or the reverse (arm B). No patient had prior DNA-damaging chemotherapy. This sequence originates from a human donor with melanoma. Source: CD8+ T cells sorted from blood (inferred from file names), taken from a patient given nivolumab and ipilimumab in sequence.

The CDR3 protein is CASSLIGESSYNEQFF. In DNA, the CDR3 is TGTGCCAGCAGCTTAATTGGGGAGAGCTCCTACAATGAGCAGTTCTTC. This chain uses TRBV7-3 with TRBJ2-1; D perhaps matches TRBD2 (5 bases). V was shortened by 1 base and J by 0 bases, with 10 bases between the two germline ends. Germline CDR1 and CDR2: SGHTA and FQGTGA. The CDR3 sequence is 16 residues long. Based on the CDR3 plus reference TRBV7-3 and TRBJ2-1, the full variable domain is GAGVSQTPSNKVTEKGKYVELRCDPISGHTALYWYRQSLGQGPEFLIYFQGTGAADDSGLPNDRFFAVRPEGSVSTLKIQRTERGDSAVYLCASSLIGESSYNEQFFGPGTRLTVL.